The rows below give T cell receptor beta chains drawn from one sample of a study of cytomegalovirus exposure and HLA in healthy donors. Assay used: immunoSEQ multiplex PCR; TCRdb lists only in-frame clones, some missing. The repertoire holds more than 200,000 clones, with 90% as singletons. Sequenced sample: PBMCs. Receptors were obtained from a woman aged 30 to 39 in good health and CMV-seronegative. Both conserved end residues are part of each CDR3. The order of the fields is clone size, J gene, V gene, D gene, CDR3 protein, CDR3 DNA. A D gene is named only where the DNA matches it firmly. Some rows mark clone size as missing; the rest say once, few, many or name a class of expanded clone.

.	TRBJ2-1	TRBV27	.	CASRGLISSYNEQFF	TGTGCCAGCAGGGGATTGATAAGCTCCTACAATGAGCAGTTCTTC
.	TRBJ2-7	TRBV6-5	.	CASSYSKDGDLKQYF	TGTGCCAGCAGTTACTCAAAGGACGGAGATCTCAAGCAGTACTTC
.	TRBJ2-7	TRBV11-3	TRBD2	CASSPPGPGLADYEQYF	TGTGCCAGCAGCCCACCGGGACCGGGACTAGCGGACTACGAGCAGTACTTC
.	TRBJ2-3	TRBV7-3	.	CASSSPLEGADTQYF	TGTGCCAGCAGCTCACCCCTTGAGGGAGCAGATACGCAGTATTTT
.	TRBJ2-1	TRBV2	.	CASRTGGLLNEQFF	TGTGCCAGCAGGACGGGCGGGCTTCTTAATGAGCAGTTCTTC
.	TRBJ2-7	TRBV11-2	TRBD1	CASSPSSPGGRNEQYF	TGTGCCAGCAGCCCATCCTCCCCAGGGGGTCGGAACGAGCAGTACTTC
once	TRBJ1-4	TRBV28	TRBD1	CASSPTGTGDEKLFF	TGTGCCAGCAGTCCAACCGGGACAGGGGATGAAAAACTGTTTTTT
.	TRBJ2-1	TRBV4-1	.	CASSQGISGEQFF	TGCGCCAGCAGCCAGGGGATCTCGGGTGAGCAGTTCTTC
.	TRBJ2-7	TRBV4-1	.	CASSQDGGPDEQYF	TGCGCCAGCAGCCAAGACGGAGGGCCGGACGAGCAGTACTTC
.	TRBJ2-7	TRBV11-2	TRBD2	CASSSRTSGSYEQYF	TGTGCCAGCAGCTCCCGGACTAGCGGGAGTTACGAGCAGTACTTC
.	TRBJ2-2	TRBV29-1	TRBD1	CSVVGTGKTGELFF	TGCAGCGTTGTAGGGACAGGGAAAACCGGGGAGCTGTTTTTT
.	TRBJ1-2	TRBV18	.	CASSRNYGYTF	TGTGCCAGCTCACGCAACTATGGCTACACCTTC
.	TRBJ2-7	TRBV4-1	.	CASSQGGGLSYEQYF	TGCGCCAGCAGCCAGGGGGGAGGCCTATCCTACGAGCAGTACTTC
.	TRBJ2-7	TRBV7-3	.	CASSENPGYEQYF	TGTGCCAGCAGCGAGAACCCAGGCTACGAGCAGTACTTC
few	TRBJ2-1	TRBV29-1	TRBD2	CSVAGLAGNEQFF	TGCAGCGTAGCCGGACTAGCGGGCAATGAGCAGTTCTTC
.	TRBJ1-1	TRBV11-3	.	CASRERVVTEAFF	TGTGCCAGCCGAGAAAGGGTGGTGACTGAAGCTTTCTTT
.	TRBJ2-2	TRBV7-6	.	CASSFGRGMGAGELFF	TGTGCCAGCAGCTTTGGGAGAGGGATGGGGGCCGGGGAGCTGTTTTTT
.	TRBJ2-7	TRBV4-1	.	CASSQDSYEQYF	TGCGCCAGCAGCCAAGACTCCTACGAGCAGTACTTC
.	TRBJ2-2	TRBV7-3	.	CASSSRQGTGELFF	TGTGCCAGCAGCTCCCGCCAGGGAACCGGGGAGCTGTTTTTT
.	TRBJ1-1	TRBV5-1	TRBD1	CASSLGKTGQGGTEAFF	TGCGCCAGCAGCTTGGGGAAAACCGGACAGGGGGGCACTGAAGCTTTCTTT
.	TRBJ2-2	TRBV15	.	CATQDILANTGELFF	TGTGCCACCCAAGACATCCTCGCGAACACCGGGGAGCTGTTTTTT
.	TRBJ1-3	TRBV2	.	CAILSSGNTIYF	TGTGCCATACTTAGCTCTGGAAACACCATATATTTT
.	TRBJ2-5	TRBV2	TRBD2	CASNTGAGGYQETQYF	TGTGCCAGCAACACAGGAGCGGGAGGTTATCAAGAGACCCAGTACTTC
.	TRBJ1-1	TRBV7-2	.	CASSLASRVLENTEAFF	TGTGCCAGCAGCTTAGCGTCCCGAGTTCTAGAGAACACTGAAGCTTTCTTT
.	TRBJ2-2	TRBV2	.	CASSDSGANTGELFF	TGTGCCAGCAGTGACAGCGGAGCGAACACCGGGGAGCTGTTTTTT
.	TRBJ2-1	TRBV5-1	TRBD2	CATPGLEGEQFF	TGCGCCACACCGGGACTAGAAGGCGAGCAGTTCTTC
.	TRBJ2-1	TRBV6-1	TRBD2	CASSEGGTSGGSSYNEQFF	TGTGCCAGCAGTGAAGGCGGGACTAGCGGGGGTAGCTCCTACAATGAGCAGTTCTTC
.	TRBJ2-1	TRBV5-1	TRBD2	CASSLTDLAGVRNEQFF	TGCGCCAGCAGCTTGACAGATTTAGCGGGAGTGCGGAATGAGCAGTTCTTC
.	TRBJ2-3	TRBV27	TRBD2	CASLGTSPDTQYF	TGTGCCTCGCTAGGGACTAGTCCAGATACGCAGTATTTT
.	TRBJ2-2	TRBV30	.	CAWSVDNLNTGELFF	TGTGCCTGGAGTGTAGATAACCTCAACACCGGGGAGCTGTTTTTT
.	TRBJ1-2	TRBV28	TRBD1	CASSYGQGSYGYTF	TGTGCCAGCAGTTACGGACAGGGTAGCTATGGCTACACCTTC